Listed below are T cell receptor beta chains from one sample, sequenced in a study of shared clonotypes between healthy human individuals. Some clones are missing from TCRdb's copy, which holds only in-frame ones; the method was immunoSEQ multiplex PCR. This sample has some 2.1 million clones, with about 95% found just once. The sequencing sample was made of naive CD8+ T cells sorted from blood. The receptors stem from a man in his late teens or twenties in good health. Both conserved end residues are part of each CDR3. D genes are given only for firm matches. Clone size is shown for a subset of rows, as once, few, many or a class of expanded clone.

size	V	D	J	DNA	CDR3
-	TRBV7-9	-	TRBJ2-7	TGTGCCAGCAGCTTAGGACAGCAGTTGGCCTACGAGCAGTACTTC	CASSLGQQLAYEQYF
-	TRBV13	TRBD1	TRBJ1-2	TGTGCCAGCAGCTTACAGGGGGCCTGGGCCTATGGCTACACCTTC	CASSLQGAWAYGYTF
-	TRBV6-1	TRBD1	TRBJ1-2	TGTGCCAGCAGTGAAGCGGTACAGGGGATCTATGGCTACACCTTC	CASSEAVQGIYGYTF
-	TRBV7-9	-	TRBJ2-5	TGTGCCAGCAGAACCGGGGCTGAGGAGACCCAGTACTTC	CASRTGAEETQYF
-	TRBV2	TRBD1	TRBJ1-2	TGTGCCAGCAGTGTAGGGCAGGGGGGGCACTATGGCTACACCTTC	CASSVGQGGHYGYTF
-	TRBV15	-	TRBJ2-7	TGTGCCACCAGCAGGGGGCTGGGAAACTCCTACGAGCAGTACTTC	CATSRGLGNSYEQYF
-	TRBV19	-	TRBJ1-1	TGTGCCAGTACGACAGGGAACACTGAAGCTTTCTTT	CASTTGNTEAFF
-	TRBV20-1	-	TRBJ1-4	TGCCCCGACAGAACTAATGAAAAACTGTTTTTT	CPDRTNEKLFF
-	TRBV11-2	-	TRBJ2-7	TGTGCCAGCAGCTTAGAGCCAGGGAATAGCTACGAGCAGTACTTC	CASSLEPGNSYEQYF
once	TRBV7-8	-	TRBJ2-1	TGTGCCAGCAGCTTACCCGGGACAAGGAGCTCCTACAATGAGCAGTTCTTC	CASSLPGTRSSYNEQFF
once	TRBV28	-	TRBJ1-6	TGTGCCAGCACTACCGCCCACGGGCAGGCCTATAATTCACCCCTCCACTTT	CASTTAHGQAYNSPLHF
-	TRBV9	-	TRBJ1-3	TGTGCCAGCAGCTCATCAGGGCTTGGAAACACCATATATTTT	CASSSSGLGNTIYF
-	TRBV6-5	-	TRBJ2-7	TGTGCCAGCAGTTACGGCCCGGACAACGAGCAGTACTTC	CASSYGPDNEQYF
-	TRBV4-1	-	TRBJ2-7	TGCGCCAGCAGCCAAGATGGGCTACCAACAAGCTACGAGCAGTACTTC	CASSQDGLPTSYEQYF
-	TRBV4-1	-	TRBJ2-1	TGCGCCAGCAGCCAAGGTCATGTTTCCGCCTACAATGAGCAGTTCTTC	CASSQGHVSAYNEQFF
-	TRBV19	TRBD2	TRBJ2-1	TGTGCCAGTAGTATCAGTCTAGCGGGGGCTTACAATGAGCAGTTCTTC	CASSISLAGAYNEQFF
-	TRBV5-1	TRBD2	TRBJ2-3	TGCGCCAGCAGCTTGGCCCAGGGACTAGCGGGGGGTCTCTCAGATACGCAGTATTTT	CASSLAQGLAGGLSDTQYF
-	TRBV2	-	TRBJ2-3	TGTGCCAGCAACGTGGGCGGGCTCGCAGATACGCAGTATTTT	CASNVGGLADTQYF
-	TRBV30	-	TRBJ2-1	TGTGCCTGGAGTGTAGGTGATGAGCAGTTCTTC	CAWSVGDEQFF
-	TRBV19	-	TRBJ1-1	TGTGCCAGTAGTATAGGAGCGTCGTTTGAAGCTTTCTTT	CASSIGASFEAFF